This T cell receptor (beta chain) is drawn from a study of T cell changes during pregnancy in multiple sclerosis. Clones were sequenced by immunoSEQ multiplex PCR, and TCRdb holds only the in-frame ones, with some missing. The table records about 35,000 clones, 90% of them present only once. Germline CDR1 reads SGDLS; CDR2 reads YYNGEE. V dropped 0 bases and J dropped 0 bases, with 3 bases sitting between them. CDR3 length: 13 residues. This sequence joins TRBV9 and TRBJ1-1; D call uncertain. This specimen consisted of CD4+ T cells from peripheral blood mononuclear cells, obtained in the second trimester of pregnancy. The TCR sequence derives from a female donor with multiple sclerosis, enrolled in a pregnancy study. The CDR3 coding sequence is TGTGCCAGCAGCGTAGCAGTGAACACTGAAGCTTTCTTT. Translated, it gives CASSVAVNTEAFF.